These T cell receptor beta chains were read from a single sample in a study of shared clonotypes between healthy human individuals. Clones were sequenced by immunoSEQ multiplex PCR, and TCRdb holds only the in-frame ones, with some missing. The sample has a few million clones, more than 80% seen once; the top ten hold roughly 0.14%. The specimen was naive CD4+ T cells sorted from blood. The receptor source for this set is a man younger than 30 in good health. The CDR3 runs from the conserved cysteine through the conserved F or W. Each record gives: D gene, J gene, clone size, V gene, CDR3 DNA, CDR3 protein. A D gene is named only where the DNA matches it firmly. Expanded clones get a size class; other rows say once, few or many, or leave the size out.

>TRBD1|TRBJ1-2|NA|TRBV30
TGTGCCTGGAGGACCACCGGGACAGGGGGCATAGTAACTGGCTACACCTTC
CAWRTTGTGGIVTGYTF
>NA|TRBJ1-3|once|TRBV14
TGTGCCAGCAGCCGAGCCGGGGGTTCAGGAAACACCATATATTTT
CASSRAGGSGNTIYF
>NA|TRBJ2-2|NA|TRBV27
TGTGCCAGCAGTTCATCGATGAACACCGGGGAGCTGTTTTTT
CASSSSMNTGELFF
>NA|TRBJ1-3|NA|TRBV30
TGTGCCTGGGGGCCCGGGACTTCTGGAAACACCATATATTTT
CAWGPGTSGNTIYF
>NA|TRBJ1-5|NA|TRBV29-1
TGCAGCGTCGGGGGGCCTGGGAATCAGCCCCAGCATTTT
CSVGGPGNQPQHF
>TRBD2|TRBJ2-7|once|TRBV7-3
TGTGCCAGCAGCCCAATAGCGGGGGAACCCTACGAGCAGTACTTC
CASSPIAGEPYEQYF
>TRBD2|TRBJ2-2|NA|TRBV7-8
TGTGCCAGCAGCTTAGCTCGACTAGCGGGCCCCAACACCGGGGAGCTGTTTTTT
CASSLARLAGPNTGELFF
>TRBD1|TRBJ2-7|NA|TRBV5-4
TGTGCCAGCAGCTTATCAGGGGGTCTCTCCTACGAGCAGTACTTC
CASSLSGGLSYEQYF
>NA|TRBJ1-2|NA|TRBV6-5
TGTGCCAGCAGTTACTCGAGCAGGGCGGGCTATGGCTACACCTTC
CASSYSSRAGYGYTF
>TRBD2|TRBJ2-3|NA|TRBV25-1
TGTGCCAGCAGTGCGAGGCTAGCGGGAGGCACCGATACGCAGTATTTT
CASSARLAGGTDTQYF
>NA|TRBJ2-7|NA|TRBV19
TGTGCCAGTAGTACCACAGAATCCGGCGAGCAGTACTTC
CASSTTESGEQYF
>NA|TRBJ1-2|NA|TRBV6-6
TGTGCCAGCAGTTACTCGACCCCAGGGGTTAGTGGCTACACCTTC
CASSYSTPGVSGYTF
>NA|TRBJ2-3|NA|TRBV2
TGTGCCAGCAGTGTTAATGGCAGGGGTGGAGATACGCAGTATTTT
CASSVNGRGGDTQYF
>TRBD2|TRBJ2-3|NA|TRBV6-1
TGTGCCAGCACCAGACTAGCGGGCACAGATACGCAGTATTTT
CASTRLAGTDTQYF
>NA|TRBJ1-2|NA|TRBV6-6
TGTGCCAGCAACGTACAGGGAGGGAACTATGGCTACACCTTC
CASNVQGGNYGYTF
>TRBD2|TRBJ2-5|NA|TRBV28
TGTGCCAGCAGCCCCCGCGGGGGTTGGGAGACCCAGTACTTC
CASSPRGGWETQYF
>NA|TRBJ2-3|NA|TRBV10-3
TGTGCCATCAGGGGGACTCAAGATACGCAGTATTTT
CAIRGTQDTQYF
>NA|TRBJ2-5|NA|TRBV12-2
TGTGCAAGTCGCTTCGCCGGGACTGACCAAGAGACCCAGTACTTC
CASRFAGTDQETQYF
>NA|TRBJ2-3|once|TRBV28
TGTGCCAGCAGTCCGGGACATCTTGATACGCAGTATTTT
CASSPGHLDTQYF
>NA|TRBJ2-7|NA|TRBV9
TGTGCCAGCAGCGTAGAAGGGTTGACCTACGAGCAGTACTTC
CASSVEGLTYEQYF
>NA|TRBJ1-1|NA|TRBV9
TGTGCCAGCAGCGTAGGGTCGGGGAACACTGAAGCTTTCTTT
CASSVGSGNTEAFF
>NA|TRBJ2-7|once|TRBV14
TGTGCCAGCAGCCAAGATCCGACTAGATGGTTCTACGAGCAGTACTTC
CASSQDPTRWFYEQYF
>NA|TRBJ1-4|few|TRBV7-2
TGTGCCAGCAGCTCCCAAGTTGCAACTAATGAAAAACTGTTTTTT
CASSSQVATNEKLFF
>TRBD1|TRBJ1-2|NA|TRBV10-3
TGTGCCATCAGTAGTTCAAGTACAGGGGTCCTTAACTATGGCTACACCTTC
CAISSSSTGVLNYGYTF
>NA|TRBJ2-7|once|TRBV28
TGTGCCAGCAGTTTGGAGGTCAACTACGAGCAGTACTTC
CASSLEVNYEQYF
>NA|TRBJ2-7|NA|TRBV10-1
TGCGCCAGCAGTGTGGGGGTGGCCTACGAGCAGTACTTC
CASSVGVAYEQYF
>NA|TRBJ2-7|NA|TRBV5-6
TGTGCCAGCAGCTTACAGGGAGGTGGTTACGAGCAGTACTTC
CASSLQGGGYEQYF
>NA|TRBJ2-5|NA|TRBV10-3
TGTGCCATCAGTGAGGGGGCTACTGAGACCCAGTACTTC
CAISEGATETQYF
>TRBD1|TRBJ2-7|NA|TRBV7-8
TGTGCCAGCAGCTTAGCGGGACAGGGGTTGTACGAGCAGTACTTC
CASSLAGQGLYEQYF
>NA|TRBJ2-5|NA|TRBV6-1
TGTGCCAGCAGTGGAGACCCTCTTGGGACCCAGTACTTC
CASSGDPLGTQYF
>NA|TRBJ1-5|few|TRBV30
TGTGCCTGGAGTGTACTGGGCCCCCTCGGGAATCAGCCCCAGCATTTT
CAWSVLGPLGNQPQHF
>NA|TRBJ1-5|NA|TRBV28
TGTGCCAGCAGCTCAGATAGCAATCAGCCCCAGCATTTT
CASSSDSNQPQHF
>TRBD2|TRBJ2-3|NA|TRBV19
TGTGCCAGTAGTTCCGTCTTGGGGAGGGCCACAGATACGCAGTATTTT
CASSSVLGRATDTQYF
>NA|TRBJ1-6|NA|TRBV2
TGTGCCAGCAGTGTATCAGGGTCATCACCCCTCCACTTT
CASSVSGSSPLHF
>NA|TRBJ2-7|NA|TRBV15
TGTGCCACCAGCAGAGATCTTAGTACTAGCTACGAGCAGTACTTC
CATSRDLSTSYEQYF
>NA|TRBJ1-5|NA|TRBV6-1
TGTGCCAGCAGTGAGGGACATAGCAATCAGCCCCAGCATTTT
CASSEGHSNQPQHF
>TRBD2|TRBJ2-2|NA|TRBV11-2
TGTGCCAGCAGCTTAGCCCCAGCGGGGGTCACCGGGGAGCTGTTTTTT
CASSLAPAGVTGELFF
>NA|TRBJ2-3|NA|TRBV5-4
TGTGCCAGCAGCGCTGGGGGTTATGGACGGGATACGCAGTATTTT
CASSAGGYGRDTQYF
>TRBD1|TRBJ1-6|NA|TRBV6-5
TGTGCCAGCAGCGTTACAGGGGAGGGATCACCCCTCCACTTT
CASSVTGEGSPLHF
>NA|TRBJ2-5|once|TRBV6-6
TGTGCCAGCAGCCCCCAGCCCGGGAGAAGAGAAGAGACCCAGTACTTC
CASSPQPGRREETQYF
>TRBD2|TRBJ2-5|NA|TRBV29-1
TGCAGCGTTGACCCATGGGCTAGCGGGGTGGAGACCCAGTACTTC
CSVDPWASGVETQYF
>NA|TRBJ2-1|once|TRBV11-2
TGTGCCAGCAGCTTGTTCATCGACAATGAGCAGTTCTTC
CASSLFIDNEQFF
>NA|TRBJ1-1|once|TRBV6-1
TGTGCCAGCAGTGACGCCCCGGACAGAAACCCTGAAGCTTTCTTT
CASSDAPDRNPEAFF
>TRBD2|TRBJ2-3|NA|TRBV7-3
TGTGCCAGCGGGCGGGGGGCCACAGATACGCAGTATTTT
CASGRGATDTQYF
>NA|TRBJ2-7|NA|TRBV7-9
TGTGCCAGCAGCTTAGGACTCCAGGGCAGCTACGAGCAGTACTTC
CASSLGLQGSYEQYF
>NA|TRBJ2-3|NA|TRBV7-9
TGTGCCAGCAGCCCCCGAGGAGGCACAGATACGCAGTATTTT
CASSPRGGTDTQYF
>TRBD1|TRBJ2-7|NA|TRBV5-5
TGTGCCAGCAGCTTAGGACAGGGTTTAACCTACGAGCAGTACTTC
CASSLGQGLTYEQYF
>NA|TRBJ1-2|NA|TRBV7-2
TGTGCCAGCAGATTTCCCCAGGGATTGTGGGGCTACACCTTC
CASRFPQGLWGYTF
>TRBD1|TRBJ1-1|once|TRBV5-1
TGCGCCAGCAGCTTGGTAAGTGGAGTGACAGGGGAGACTGAAGCTTTCTTT
CASSLVSGVTGETEAFF
>TRBD2|TRBJ2-3|NA|TRBV10-1
TGCGCCAGCAGTGAGTCTGACGGGAGGGTCGCAGATACGCAGTATTTT
CASSESDGRVADTQYF
>NA|TRBJ2-5|once|TRBV5-1
TGCGCCAGCAGCCCCCAACAAATCCAAGAGACCCAGTACTTC
CASSPQQIQETQYF
>TRBD1|TRBJ2-7|NA|TRBV5-1
TGCGCCAGCAGCTGGGGACAGGAGACCTACGAGCAGTACTTC
CASSWGQETYEQYF
>TRBD2|TRBJ2-1|NA|TRBV4-3
TGCGCCAGCAGCCAGGCTCTCTATCTAGCGGGAGGGAATGAGCAGTTCTTC
CASSQALYLAGGNEQFF
>TRBD2|TRBJ2-3|NA|TRBV12-5
TGTGCTAGTGGTGGCCGGGGGCTAGCGGGAGGGGTTAGCACAGATACGCAGTATTTT
CASGGRGLAGGVSTDTQYF
>TRBD2|TRBJ2-7|NA|TRBV5-4
TGTGCCAGCAGCCCGGGACTAGTGGCCTACGAGCAGTACTTC
CASSPGLVAYEQYF